These 10 T cell receptor beta chains originate from one sample sequenced in a study of metastatic and nonmetastatic thyroid tumors. Until they underwent thyroid surgery, no patient had received any treatment. TCRdb reanalyzed the PCR reads via MiXCR. This table holds under 40,000 clones, about 16% found once. The sample consisted of blood. The receptors stem from a female donor with papillary thyroid cancer or a benign thyroid nodule (not recorded which). Some clones in this sample may be carry-over from other donors' samples.

This clone was picked up many times. Germline and junction disagree at one end, which may indicate a read error. This chain links TRBV6-6 with TRBJ2-5, with TRBD2 as a possible D gene (5 bases). CDR1 and CDR2 from the germline V gene are MNHNY and SVGAGI (reference sequence). This CDR3 comprises 14 residues. In DNA, the CDR3 is TGTGCCATCAGTTATAAAAGCGGACAAGAGACCCAGTACTTC. This encodes CAISYKSGQETQYF.

The chain has TRBV6-2 or TRBV6-3 and TRBJ2-2; perhaps TRBD2 as D (6 bases). The CDR3 covers 13 residues. From germline, CDR1 is MNHEY and CDR2 SVGEGT. The CDR3 DNA sequence: TGTTCCGTCTCGGGAGCGAACACCGGGGAGCTGTTTTTT. Its translation is CSVSGANTGELFF.

This clone was counted between two and nine times. The chain recombines TRBV6-2 or TRBV6-3 with TRBJ1-5, with D possibly TRBD1 on 5 matching bases. The germline gives CDR1 MNHEY, CDR2 SVGEGT. This CDR3 has 15 amino acids. V gave up 6 bases and J gave up 4 bases, with 16 bases separating them. CDR3 sequence: CASRSGTPSNQPQHF. In nucleotides, the CDR3 is TGTGCCAGCAGGTCCGGGACCCCTTCTAATCAGCCCCAGCATTTT.

This clone was detected ten times or more. The rearrangement uses TRBV18 and TRBJ2-7; D is undetermined. V was trimmed by 3 bases and J by 2 bases, leaving 14 bases between them. The CDR3 runs 15 residues. Germline V gives CDR1 KGHSH, CDR2 LQKENI. CDR3 sequence reads: CASSPERSAAYEQYF. The DNA of the CDR3 is TGTGCCAGCTCACCGGAAAGGTCGGCTGCCTACGAGCAGTACTTC.

This clone came up many times. The rearrangement joins TRBV4-2 to TRBJ2-6; 11 positions agree with TRBD2. This CDR3 has 17 residues. Germline assignment: CDR1 LGHNA and CDR2 YNFKEQ. Trimming cost V 7 bases and J 3 bases; bases outside gene matches: 8. The CDR3 region has the DNA TGTGCCAGCAAGGGGACTAGCGGCCTCCTTGGGGCCAACGTCCTGACTTTC. It translates to CASKGTSGLLGANVLTF.

Turning to this clone: A single base separates this from a much larger clone, so it may be a read error. Other DNA variants within this sample encode the same CDR3. The rearrangement uses TRBV5-4 and TRBJ2-1; D remains unclear. CDR1 and CDR2 (germline): SGHNT, YYREEE (reference sequence). The CDR3 has 11 residues. CDR3 coding DNA: TGTGCCAGCAGGGCCTACAACGAGCAGTTCTTC. Amino acids: CASRAYNEQFF.

This clone was found a few times. A much larger clone differs from this one at a single base, so this may be a read error. The V and J genes are TRBV7-6 and TRBJ2-3; no definite D call. The CDR3 extends over 13 amino acids. V was pared by 1 base and J by 4 bases, with 6 bases between. From germline, CDR1 is SGHVS and CDR2 FNYEAQ. The CDR3 is CASSLEVPDTQYF. Written as DNA, the CDR3 is TGTGCCAGCAGCTTAGAAGTTCCAGATACGCAGTATTTT.

There are many counts of this clone. The rearrangement uses TRBV28 and TRBJ2-7; TRBD1 might be the D (6 bases). Germline V CDR1 and CDR2: MDHEN, SYDVKM. CDR3 size: 13 residues. V was clipped by 3 bases and J by 4 bases, with 10 bases between them. CDR3 amino acids: CASSFGRGYEQYF. The CDR3 bases are TGTGCCAGCAGTTTTGGAAGGGGGTACGAGCAGTACTTC.

With respect to this clone: With a much larger clone just one base away, this may be a read error. V usage is TRBV27 and J usage is TRBJ1-4; the match to TRBD1 covers 10 bases. J gave up 0 bases and V 10 bases, and 8 bases lay outside the gene matches. The CDR3 runs to 16 residues. Germline loops: CDR1 MNHEY, CDR2 SMNVEV (reference sequence). The CDR3 region has the DNA TGTGCCATCAGGAGCGGGACAGGGGCAACTAATGAAAAACTGTTTTTT. Residues: CAIRSGTGATNEKLFF.

This clone appeared a few times. This chain uses TRBV6-1 with TRBJ2-4; 8 nucleotides line up with TRBD2. CDR3 size: 15 residues. Trimming removed 6 bases from V and 6 bases from J; junction bases left unmatched: 10. Germline V gives CDR1 MNHNS, CDR2 SASEGT. CDR3 loop: CASRELSGDVNIQYF. In nucleotides, the CDR3 is TGTGCCAGCAGGGAGCTTAGCGGGGACGTAAACATTCAGTACTTC.